The rows below give T cell receptor beta chains drawn from one sample of a study of CD8+CD57+ T cells in acquired aplastic anemia. TCRdb re-called the reads through MiXCR, storing one row per CDR3 protein. The sample has around 430,000 distinct CDR3 sequences; about a third are singletons. Sequencing used sorted CD4+, CD8+, or CD8+CD57+ T cells (not recorded which) from PBMCs. These receptors all come from a human donor with aplastic anemia. CDR3s include the opening cysteine and the closing phenylalanine or tryptophan. D genes are given only for firm matches. Only part of the rows carry a size: once, few, many, or a class if the clone is expanded.

V: TRBV4-2
D: .
J: TRBJ2-3
size: .
length: 16
CDR3: CASSQVDGRDTDTQYF
DNA: TGTGCCAGCAGCCAGGTTGACGGAAGAGACACAGATACGCAGTATTTT

V: TRBV30
D: .
J: TRBJ1-6
size: once
length: 15
CDR3: CAWTVGGLSNSPLHF
DNA: TGTGCCTGGACCGTGGGAGGACTGTCGAATTCACCCCTCCACTTT

V: TRBV5-1
D: .
J: TRBJ1-6
size: .
length: 19
CDR3: CASSLGDFGQSSYNSPLHF
DNA: TGCGCCAGCAGCTTGGGAGATTTTGGCCAAAGCTCCTATAATTCACCCCTCCACTTT

V: TRBV7-9
D: .
J: TRBJ2-7
size: many
length: 12
CDR3: CASRGSYYEQYF
DNA: TGTGCCAGCAGAGGGTCTTACTACGAGCAGTACTTC

V: TRBV20-1
D: TRBD1
J: TRBJ2-7
size: few
length: 13
CDR3: CSAPLGTGYEQYF
DNA: TGCAGTGCTCCACTCGGGACAGGGTACGAGCAGTACTTC

V: TRBV7-9
D: .
J: TRBJ2-7
size: many
length: 13
CDR3: CASSRDADIQQYF
DNA: TGTGCCAGCAGCCGGGATGCCGACATACAGCAGTACTTC

V: TRBV19
D: TRBD1
J: TRBJ1-5
size: few
length: 18
CDR3: CASSIYYLGAGGGQPQHF
DNA: TGTGCCAGTAGTATTTATTACCTCGGGGCAGGGGGCGGTCAGCCCCAGCATTTT

V: TRBV19
D: TRBD1
J: TRBJ1-1
size: few
length: 13
CDR3: CASSILTGGRAFF
DNA: TGTGCCAGTAGTATTCTGACAGGGGGCAGAGCTTTCTTT

V: TRBV3-1
D: .
J: TRBJ1-1
size: few
length: 15
CDR3: CASSRSTGGDTEAFF
DNA: TGTGCCAGCAGCCGAAGCACGGGAGGGGACACTGAAGCTTTCTTT

V: TRBV19
D: .
J: TRBJ1-6
size: many
length: 15
CDR3: CASSIAGQGNSPLHF
DNA: TGTGCCAGTAGTATAGCAGGACAAGGCAATTCACCCCTCCACTTT

V: TRBV3-1
D: TRBD2
J: TRBJ2-2
size: .
length: 16
CDR3: CASRRLAGVVAGELFF
DNA: TGTGCCAGCAGGAGACTAGCGGGAGTAGTGGCCGGGGAGCTGTTTTTT

V: TRBV10-3
D: .
J: TRBJ2-5
size: many
length: 12
CDR3: CAISADEETQYF
DNA: TGTGCCATCAGCGCGGATGAAGAGACCCAGTACTTC

V: TRBV25-1
D: .
J: TRBJ2-2
size: many
length: 12
CDR3: CASSTITGELFF
DNA: TGTGCCAGCAGTACTATCACCGGGGAGCTGTTTTTT

V: TRBV5-1
D: .
J: TRBJ1-3
size: few
length: 16
CDR3: CASSLEQTFSGNTIYF
DNA: TGCGCCAGCAGCTTGGAACAGACCTTCTCTGGAAACACCATATATTTT

V: TRBV15
D: TRBD1
J: TRBJ1-2
size: .
length: 13
CDR3: CATSSATGDGYTF
DNA: TGTGCCACCAGCAGTGCCACAGGGGATGGCTACACCTTC

V: TRBV18
D: TRBD1
J: TRBJ1-2
size: .
length: 15
CDR3: CASSQGQGGDYGYTF
DNA: TGTGCCAGCTCACAAGGACAGGGGGGCGACTATGGCTACACCTTC